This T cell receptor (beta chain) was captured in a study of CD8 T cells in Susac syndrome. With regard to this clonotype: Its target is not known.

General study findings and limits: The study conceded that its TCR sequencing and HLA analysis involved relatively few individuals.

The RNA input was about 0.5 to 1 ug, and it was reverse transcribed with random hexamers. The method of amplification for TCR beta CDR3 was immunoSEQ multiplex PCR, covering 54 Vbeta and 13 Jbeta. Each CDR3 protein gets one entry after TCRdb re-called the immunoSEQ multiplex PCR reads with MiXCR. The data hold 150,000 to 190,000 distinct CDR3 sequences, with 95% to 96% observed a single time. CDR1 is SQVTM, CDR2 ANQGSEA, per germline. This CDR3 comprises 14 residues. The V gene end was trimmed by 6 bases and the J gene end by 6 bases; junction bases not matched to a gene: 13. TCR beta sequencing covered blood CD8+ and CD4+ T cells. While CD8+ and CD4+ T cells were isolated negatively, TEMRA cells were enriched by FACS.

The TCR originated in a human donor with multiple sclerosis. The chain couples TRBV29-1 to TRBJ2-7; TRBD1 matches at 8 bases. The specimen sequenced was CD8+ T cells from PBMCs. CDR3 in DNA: TGCAGCGTCGCTTCCGGGACAGGATTCCCCGAGCAGTACTTC. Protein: CSVASGTGFPEQYF.